The source of this TCR beta chain is a study of shared clonotypes between healthy human individuals. The CDR3 spans 14 residues. The germline V gene has CDR1 MNHEY and CDR2 SVGAGI. Trimming cost V 2 bases and J 6 bases, with 13 bases left between them. Repertoires were generated with immunoSEQ multiplex PCR, while TCRdb's copy carries only in-frame clones and drops some. The sample has approximately 2.5 million clones; roughly 93% are singletons. The donors were adults (healthy and HIV-negative) with no recent acute infections or vaccinations. This TCR derives from a man aged 18 to 30 in good health. Some clones in this sample may be carry-over from other donors' samples. Sequenced material: naive CD4+ T cells from PBMCs. Specified subset: CD45RA+ positively selected. The rearrangement uses TRBV6-5 and TRBJ1-2; D call uncertain. CDR3 sequence reads: CASSYIDMRNGYTF. CDR3 nucleotides: TGTGCCAGCAGTTACATAGACATGCGGAATGGCTACACCTTC.